This TCR beta chain appears in the sequencing data of a study of shared clonotypes between healthy human individuals. This clone was recorded only once. There are 15 residues in the CDR3. Germline V gene data show CDR1 as SGHRS and CDR2 as YFSETQ. Trimming stripped 0 bases from V and 7 bases from J, with 13 bases between. The genomic DNA of each subset was split evenly across several immunoSEQ plates. In the original workflow: With immunoSEQ giving junction-only sequences and no quality scores, filtering differed. Only in-frame clones appear in the TCRdb table, and some are missing; sequencing was by immunoSEQ multiplex PCR. V and J calls and clone size come straight from that table; D and trimming were deduced from the DNA. In the table there are hundreds of thousands of clones, around 77% of which are singletons. The study enrolled healthy HIV-negative adults without recent acute infections or vaccinations as donors.

Input material: PBMCs. J is TRBJ1-4 and V is TRBV5-1; no firm D call. The sequence was collected from a woman aged 35 to 49 in good health. Some clones in this sample may be carry-over from other donors' samples. The CDR3 DNA sequence: TGCGCCAGCAGCTTGGAAGGCCTGGGGAGTGAAAAACTGTTTTTT. Translated: CASSLEGLGSEKLFF.